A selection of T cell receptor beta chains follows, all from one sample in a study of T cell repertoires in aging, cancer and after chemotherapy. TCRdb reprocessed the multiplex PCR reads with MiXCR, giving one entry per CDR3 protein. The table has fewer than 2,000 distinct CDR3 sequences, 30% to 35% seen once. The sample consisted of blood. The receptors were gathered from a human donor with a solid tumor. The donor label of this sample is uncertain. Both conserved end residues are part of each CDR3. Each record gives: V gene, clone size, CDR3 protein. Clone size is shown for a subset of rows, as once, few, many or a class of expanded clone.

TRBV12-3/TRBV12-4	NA	CASSLQAGTLNEQFF
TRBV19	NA	CASSITSGGFDTQYF
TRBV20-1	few	CSANRIAGDTDTQYF
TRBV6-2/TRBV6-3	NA	CASMVLAGGIEQYF
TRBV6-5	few	CASRQTLAGGYEQYF
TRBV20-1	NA	CSVLGNTEAFF
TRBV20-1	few	CSAAYPRDGEQYF
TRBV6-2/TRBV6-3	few	CASSSGQGAFF
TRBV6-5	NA	CASRTTVPGNSTLHF
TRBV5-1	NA	CASSLEDNYGYTF
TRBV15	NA	CATSRDSAPGNNEKLFF
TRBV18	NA	CASSPRTEYGYTF
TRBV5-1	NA	CASSLEGDPTTGELFF
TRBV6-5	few	CATTAGRSNQPQHF
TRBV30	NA	CAWRGIPRETQYF
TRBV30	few	CAWSVSGEQPQHF
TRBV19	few	CASSKGNQGTEAFF
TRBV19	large	CASSITGTHNEQFF
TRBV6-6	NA	CAYATGPQDTQYF
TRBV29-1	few	CSVTKDSFLAKNIQYF
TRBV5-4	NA	CASSFGGPLNTEAFF
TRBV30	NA	CASGTGGTDTQYF
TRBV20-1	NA	CSPNRGAGYTF
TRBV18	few	CASSPLASGRVDYNEQFF
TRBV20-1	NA	CSARSPRQGWNEQFF
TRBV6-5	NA	CASSYLWRGGYEQYF
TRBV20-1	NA	CSAAGASYNEQFF
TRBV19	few	CASSMLDGKAFF
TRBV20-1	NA	CSAPSLAGNKETQYF
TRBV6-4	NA	CASSVTSTDTQYF
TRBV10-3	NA	CAISGRGNYGYTF
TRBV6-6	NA	CASSPRRLNIQYF
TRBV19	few	CASSSYRLPQETQYF
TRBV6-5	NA	CASSGYTGELFF
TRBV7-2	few	CASSLLSGGHDEQYF
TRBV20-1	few	CSARDLGGAKNIQYF
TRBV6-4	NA	CASSDSNRVNEQFF
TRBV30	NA	CAWIPGRHTYEQYF
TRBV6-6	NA	CASSYRTGDQPQHF
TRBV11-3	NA	CASSPRYQETQYF
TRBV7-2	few	CASSLGEVETQYF